The clone carrying this T cell receptor beta chain was seen just once. Antigen specificity is unknown. The data are from a study of cytomegalovirus exposure and HLA in healthy donors. Study-wide context: Of over 300 genotyped donors, about 81% clustered with self-reported Caucasian donors.

Findings and caveats of the study: A highly shared variant cluster was judged a likely technical artifact.

Germline CDR1 is GTSNPN and CDR2 is SVGIG (reference sequence). Trimming cost V 1 base and J 3 bases, with 25 bases left between them. The CDR3 runs to 18 residues. Primers for the PCR totalled 60 Vbeta and 13 Jbeta. Only in-frame clones appear in the TCRdb table, and some are missing; sequencing was by immunoSEQ multiplex PCR. The profile shows more than 90,000 clones, more than 60% of them singletons. Sequenced sample: PBMCs. This rearrangement joins TRBV30 to TRBJ2-7; D is possibly TRBD2 (6 bases). The origin of this receptor is a human donor in good health. CDR3 sequence: CAWSGSGTLFSPGYEQYF. The CDR3 nucleotides are TGTGCCTGGAGTGGCTCCGGGACTCTCTTCTCCCCGGGCTACGAGCAGTACTTC.